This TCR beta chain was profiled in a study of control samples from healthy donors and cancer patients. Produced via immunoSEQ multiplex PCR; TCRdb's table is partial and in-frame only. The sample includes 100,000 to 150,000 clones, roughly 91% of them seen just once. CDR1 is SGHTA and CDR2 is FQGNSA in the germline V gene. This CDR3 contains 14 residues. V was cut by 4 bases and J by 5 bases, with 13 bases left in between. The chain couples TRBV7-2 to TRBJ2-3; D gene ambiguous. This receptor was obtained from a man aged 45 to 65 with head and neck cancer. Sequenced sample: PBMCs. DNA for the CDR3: TGTGCCAGCAGCTCCCCCCTACCCGGAGATACGCAGTATTTT. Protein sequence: CASSSPLPGDTQYF. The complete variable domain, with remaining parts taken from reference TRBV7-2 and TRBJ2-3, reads GAGVSQSPSNKVTEKGKDVELRCDPISGHTALYWYRQSLGQGLEFLIYFQGNSAPDKSGLPSDRFSAERTGGSVSTLTIQRTQQEDSAVYLCASSSPLPGDTQYFGPGTRLTVL.